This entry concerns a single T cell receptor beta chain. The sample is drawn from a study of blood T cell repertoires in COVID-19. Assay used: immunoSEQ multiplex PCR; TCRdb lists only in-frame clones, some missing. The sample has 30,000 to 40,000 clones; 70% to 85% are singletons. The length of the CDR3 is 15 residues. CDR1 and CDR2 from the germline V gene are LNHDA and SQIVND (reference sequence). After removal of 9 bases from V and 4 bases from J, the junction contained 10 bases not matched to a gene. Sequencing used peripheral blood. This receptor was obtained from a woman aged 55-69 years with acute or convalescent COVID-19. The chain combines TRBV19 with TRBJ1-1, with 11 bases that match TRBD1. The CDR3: CASRDRGNGVTEAFF. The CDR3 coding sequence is TGTGCCAGCAGGGACAGGGGGAATGGGGTCACTGAAGCTTTCTTT.